Listed below are T cell receptor beta chains from one sample, sequenced in a study of CD8 T cells in ankylosing spondylitis. MiXCR was run by TCRdb on the 5' RACE reads, yielding one entry per CDR3 protein. The table lists over 150,000 distinct CDR3 sequences, 15% to 20% of them singletons. The specimen sequenced was blood, either unsorted or a sorted T cell fraction (not recorded which). The receptors here all came from a male donor under 30 with ankylosing spondylitis or in good health (not recorded which). Both conserved end residues are part of each CDR3. The order of the fields is CDR3 DNA, CDR3 protein, clone size, J gene, V gene, D gene. D genes are given only for firm matches. Only some rows state a clone size, as once, few, many or a class for expanded clones.

CDR3 DNA: TGTGCCAGCAGTTACTCGCCCAGGGGGTCCTACAATGAGCAGTTCTTC
CDR3 protein: CASSYSPRGSYNEQFF
clone size: many
J gene: TRBJ2-1
V gene: TRBV6-2/TRBV6-3
D gene: TRBD1

CDR3 DNA: TGCAGTGCCACCCCCATTAGCGCCCCGAGCTCCTACGAGCAGTACTTC
CDR3 protein: CSATPISAPSSYEQYF
clone size: many
J gene: TRBJ2-7
V gene: TRBV20-1
D gene: -

CDR3 DNA: TGCGCCAGCAGCCAAGATCCCGGGAGAGGAGAGACCCAGTACTTC
CDR3 protein: CASSQDPGRGETQYF
clone size: -
J gene: TRBJ2-5
V gene: TRBV4-1
D gene: -

CDR3 DNA: TGCAGTGCTAGCGGGAGGGCGAACAATGAGCAGTTCTTC
CDR3 protein: CSASGRANNEQFF
clone size: many
J gene: TRBJ2-1
V gene: TRBV20-1
D gene: TRBD2

CDR3 DNA: TGTGCCAGCAGTTACTCGAGTTCGGGGGCCTACGAGCAGTACTTC
CDR3 protein: CASSYSSSGAYEQYF
clone size: many
J gene: TRBJ2-7
V gene: TRBV6-6
D gene: -

CDR3 DNA: TGTGCCAGTAGTACGTCAGGGTACAATGAGCAGTTCTTC
CDR3 protein: CASSTSGYNEQFF
clone size: many
J gene: TRBJ2-1
V gene: TRBV19
D gene: -

CDR3 DNA: TGCAGTGCCGATCCGGGACTAGCAAGCGGTGAGCAGTTCTTC
CDR3 protein: CSADPGLASGEQFF
clone size: many
J gene: TRBJ2-1
V gene: TRBV20-1
D gene: TRBD2

CDR3 DNA: TGCAGCGTTGAAGAGACTAGCGGGATAAATGAGCAGTTCTTC
CDR3 protein: CSVEETSGINEQFF
clone size: many
J gene: TRBJ2-1
V gene: TRBV29-1
D gene: TRBD2

CDR3 DNA: TGTGCTACTAGCGGGAGTTCCTATGAGCAGTTCTTC
CDR3 protein: CATSGSSYEQFF
clone size: many
J gene: TRBJ2-1
V gene: TRBV2
D gene: TRBD2

CDR3 DNA: TGTGCCAGCAGCCGGACTGTGACTAGCGGGAGAACAGATACGCAGTATTTT
CDR3 protein: CASSRTVTSGRTDTQYF
clone size: many
J gene: TRBJ2-3
V gene: TRBV3-1
D gene: TRBD2

CDR3 DNA: TGCGCCAGCAGCTTGGTAAGCCCTACCTCCTACAATGAGCAGTTCTTC
CDR3 protein: CASSLVSPTSYNEQFF
clone size: many
J gene: TRBJ2-1
V gene: TRBV5-1
D gene: -

CDR3 DNA: TGCGCCAGCAGCCAAGGATCGGGAATCACCGGGGAGCTGTTTTTT
CDR3 protein: CASSQGSGITGELFF
clone size: many
J gene: TRBJ2-2
V gene: TRBV4-1
D gene: -

CDR3 DNA: TGTGCCAGCAGTTCGCCCGAGACAGGACATTACAATGAGCAGTTCTTC
CDR3 protein: CASSSPETGHYNEQFF
clone size: -
J gene: TRBJ2-1
V gene: TRBV12-3/TRBV12-4
D gene: -

CDR3 DNA: TGTGCCAGGTCCTACGAGCAGTACTTC
CDR3 protein: CARSYEQYF
clone size: many
J gene: TRBJ2-7
V gene: TRBV28
D gene: -

CDR3 DNA: TGTGCCAGCAGCCGGACTAGCGGGAGGGCCGAAGAGACCCAGTACTTC
CDR3 protein: CASSRTSGRAEETQYF
clone size: many
J gene: TRBJ2-5
V gene: TRBV7-2
D gene: TRBD2

CDR3 DNA: TGTGCCAGCAGCTTTGACACACGATCCTACGAGCAGTACTTC
CDR3 protein: CASSFDTRSYEQYF
clone size: -
J gene: TRBJ2-7
V gene: TRBV7-9
D gene: -

CDR3 DNA: TGTGCCAGCAGTCAAGGACAGGGCCGGGTTCGTTCACCCCTCCACTTT
CDR3 protein: CASSQGQGRVRSPLHF
clone size: many
J gene: TRBJ1-6
V gene: TRBV6-5
D gene: TRBD1

CDR3 DNA: TGTGCCAGCAGTTTAGGACGATCTAGCGGGAGTTACGAGCAGTACTTC
CDR3 protein: CASSLGRSSGSYEQYF
clone size: few
J gene: TRBJ2-7
V gene: TRBV28
D gene: TRBD2

CDR3 DNA: TGTGCCAGCAGTTTAGGGGACAGCCTGAGCACTGAAGCTTTCTTT
CDR3 protein: CASSLGDSLSTEAFF
clone size: many
J gene: TRBJ1-1
V gene: TRBV12-3/TRBV12-4
D gene: TRBD1

CDR3 DNA: TGTGCCAGCAGTTCTGTCCCCCATGAGCAGTTCTTC
CDR3 protein: CASSSVPHEQFF
clone size: many
J gene: TRBJ2-1
V gene: TRBV7-2
D gene: -

CDR3 DNA: TGTGCCAGCAGCCCTCTAGTTTCTGAGCAGTTCTTC
CDR3 protein: CASSPLVSEQFF
clone size: many
J gene: TRBJ2-1
V gene: TRBV12-3/TRBV12-4
D gene: -

CDR3 DNA: TGTGCCAGTAGTATCGACAGGGGAGTATCCGAGCAGTACTTC
CDR3 protein: CASSIDRGVSEQYF
clone size: many
J gene: TRBJ2-7
V gene: TRBV19
D gene: TRBD1

CDR3 DNA: TGCAGTGCTAGTGCGCGGTTAAGTGAGCAGTTCTTC
CDR3 protein: CSASARLSEQFF
clone size: -
J gene: TRBJ2-1
V gene: TRBV20-1
D gene: -

CDR3 DNA: TGTGCCAGCAGCTTAGATATGTTGCCCTTCACAGATACGCAGTATTTT
CDR3 protein: CASSLDMLPFTDTQYF
clone size: many
J gene: TRBJ2-3
V gene: TRBV11-2
D gene: -

CDR3 DNA: TGTGCCAGCAGTCCCCCCCCAGGGAACACTGAAGCTTTCTTT
CDR3 protein: CASSPPPGNTEAFF
clone size: many
J gene: TRBJ1-1
V gene: TRBV25-1
D gene: -

CDR3 DNA: TGTGCCAGCAGCCTGAACGGACTAGCCTCCTACAATGAGCAGTTCTTC
CDR3 protein: CASSLNGLASYNEQFF
clone size: few
J gene: TRBJ2-1
V gene: TRBV5-5
D gene: TRBD2

CDR3 DNA: TGTGCCAGCAGCCCACTAGGGGGCCAGGGGGCCTACGAGCAGTACTTC
CDR3 protein: CASSPLGGQGAYEQYF
clone size: -
J gene: TRBJ2-7
V gene: TRBV7-9
D gene: TRBD1

CDR3 DNA: TGCAGCGTTGAGGTAGCGGGAGTTTGGGAGCAGTACTTC
CDR3 protein: CSVEVAGVWEQYF
clone size: few
J gene: TRBJ2-7
V gene: TRBV29-1
D gene: TRBD2

CDR3 DNA: TGTGCCAGCAGCCCTTTCGAGATTGGAAGATCACCCCTCCACTTT
CDR3 protein: CASSPFEIGRSPLHF
clone size: many
J gene: TRBJ1-6
V gene: TRBV3-1
D gene: -

CDR3 DNA: TGCGCCAGCAGCCAAGAAGGGAAAGGAGCAAGGACGTTCTTC
CDR3 protein: CASSQEGKGARTFF
clone size: -
J gene: TRBJ2-1
V gene: TRBV4-1
D gene: -

CDR3 DNA: TGCAGTGCCGCCCTCACTGACTACGGTGAGCAGTTCTTC
CDR3 protein: CSAALTDYGEQFF
clone size: many
J gene: TRBJ2-1
V gene: TRBV20-1
D gene: -

CDR3 DNA: TGTGCCAGTAGTATAGGGGGGGATCAGCCCCAGCATTTT
CDR3 protein: CASSIGGDQPQHF
clone size: -
J gene: TRBJ1-5
V gene: TRBV19
D gene: -

CDR3 DNA: TGCAGTGCTAGAGGTCCCGGTCTGAAGGGCGGGGAGCTGTTTTTT
CDR3 protein: CSARGPGLKGGELFF
clone size: many
J gene: TRBJ2-2
V gene: TRBV20-1
D gene: -

CDR3 DNA: TGTGCCAGCAGTTTAGCCCCGGGACTAGCGGGGAGCACAGATACGCAGTATTTT
CDR3 protein: CASSLAPGLAGSTDTQYF
clone size: many
J gene: TRBJ2-3
V gene: TRBV12-3/TRBV12-4
D gene: TRBD2

CDR3 DNA: TGTGCCAGCAGCTTAGCAGTTACTTTCCCTGGCTCCTATAATTCACCCCTCCACTTT
CDR3 protein: CASSLAVTFPGSYNSPLHF
clone size: many
J gene: TRBJ1-6
V gene: TRBV7-9
D gene: -

CDR3 DNA: TGTGCCAGCAGTTACCCGAACAGGGGGCGGATTGAAGCTTTCTTT
CDR3 protein: CASSYPNRGRIEAFF
clone size: few
J gene: TRBJ1-1
V gene: TRBV6-5
D gene: TRBD1

CDR3 DNA: TGCAGTGCTACAACCCTCCGCGGGAGCTCCTACAATGAGCAGTTCTTC
CDR3 protein: CSATTLRGSSYNEQFF
clone size: many
J gene: TRBJ2-1
V gene: TRBV20-1
D gene: TRBD2

CDR3 DNA: TGCAGTGCTAGAGATGGGACCTACGGCAATCAGCCCCAGCATTTT
CDR3 protein: CSARDGTYGNQPQHF
clone size: many
J gene: TRBJ1-5
V gene: TRBV20-1
D gene: -

CDR3 DNA: TGCAGCGTTGTGCTCGGTGGGGCTTACAATGAGCAGTTCTTC
CDR3 protein: CSVVLGGAYNEQFF
clone size: many
J gene: TRBJ2-1
V gene: TRBV29-1
D gene: -

CDR3 DNA: TGTGCCAGCAGCCGGACTAGACAGGTCAACTATGGTGGCTACACCTTC
CDR3 protein: CASSRTRQVNYGGYTF
clone size: many
J gene: TRBJ1-2
V gene: TRBV2
D gene: -

CDR3 DNA: TGTGCCACCAGTGATCGGTCGGGTACCCAGTACTTC
CDR3 protein: CATSDRSGTQYF
clone size: many
J gene: TRBJ2-5
V gene: TRBV24-1
D gene: -